Presented here are 29 T cell receptor beta chains from one specimen sequenced in a study of Tregs in tolerant kidney transplant recipients. Sequencing used immunoSEQ multiplex PCR; TCRdb keeps in-frame clones, though not all of them. The sample contains 90,000 or so clones, around nine tenths of which appear only once. The sequenced sample consisted of CD8+ T cells from blood. These receptors were collected from a human donor in good health.

The chain's CDR3 is CASSLVEVDTEAFF. In DNA, the CDR3 is TGTGCCAGCAGCTTAGTTGAGGTGGACACTGAAGCTTTCTTT. This chain connects TRBV7-9 to TRBJ1-1; D is unresolved. V shed 1 base and J shed 3 bases, with 9 bases lying between them. Germline V gene lookup returns CDR1 SEHNR and CDR2 FQNEAQ (reference sequence). This CDR3 is 14 amino acids long.

The chain employs TRBV29-1 and TRBJ2-1; D ambiguous. The CDR3 covers 14 residues. V lost 5 bases and J 4 bases, leaving 15 bases between the germline ends. The germline V gene encodes CDR1 SQVTM and CDR2 ANQGSEA. CDR3 residues: CSVMWLADYNEQFF. The CDR3 nucleotides read TGCAGCGTTATGTGGCTGGCGGATTACAATGAGCAGTTCTTC.

The CDR3 DNA sequence: TGTGCCAGCAGCCCGCCTAGCGGGAGGGCCGGGGAGCTGTTTTTT. Translation gives CASSPPSGRAGELFF. This chain connects TRBV7-9 to TRBJ2-2; 12 bases line up with TRBD2. Germline V gene sequence: CDR1 SEHNR, CDR2 FQNEAQ (reference sequence). The trim removed 5 bases at V and 6 bases at J, leaving 4 bases unmatched. CDR3 size: 15 residues.

The V and J genes are TRBV6-6 and TRBJ2-5, with D perhaps TRBD2 (5 bases). The CDR3 consists of 14 residues. The V gene lost 2 bases and the J gene lost 2 bases, with 9 bases spanning the gap. CDR1 and CDR2 from the germline V gene are MNHNY and SVGAGI (reference sequence). CDR3 nucleotide sequence: TGTGCCAGCAGTTACGAAGCGGAACAAGAGACCCAGTACTTC. It codes for CASSYEAEQETQYF.

The V call is TRBV5-6, the J call TRBJ1-3; D gene uncertain. The CDR3 has 15 amino acids. V was clipped by 3 bases and J by 0 bases, with 10 bases between them. CDR1 SGHDT and CDR2 YYEEEE come from the germline V gene. The CDR3 nucleotides are TGTGCCAGCAGCTATGCGTTTGCCTCTGGAAACACCATATATTTT. Encoded protein: CASSYAFASGNTIYF.

This clone was seen only once. The J gene is TRBJ2-7, the V gene TRBV5-5; 7 bases align to TRBD1. After removal of 4 bases from V and 3 bases from J, the junction contained 7 bases not matched to a gene. Germline V gene data show CDR1 as SGHKS and CDR2 as YYEKEE (reference sequence). CDR3 length: 14 amino acids. Here the CDR3 reads CASSIVGGRYEQYF. The CDR3, as DNA: TGTGCCAGCAGCATCGTAGGGGGCCGCTACGAGCAGTACTTC.

The J gene is TRBJ2-1, the V gene TRBV7-9, with 7 positions matching TRBD2. The CDR3 sequence is 16 residues long. The V gene's germline CDR1 is SEHNR and CDR2 FQNEAQ (reference sequence). V lost 5 bases and J lost 8; bases outside the gene matches: 15. This CDR3 reads CASSGHSDTSVYEQFF. The CDR3 DNA reads TGTGCCAGCAGCGGACACTCCGATACTAGCGTCTATGAGCAGTTCTTC.

This chain connects TRBV6-1 to TRBJ2-1; maybe TRBD1 (7 bases). This CDR3 comprises 14 residues. The germline V gene has CDR1 MNHNS and CDR2 SASEGT. The germline V and J ends were trimmed by 8 bases and 1 base, with 12 bases remaining between them. The CDR3 loop reads CASFAGQSYNEQFF. CDR3 in DNA: TGTGCCAGCTTCGCGGGACAGTCCTACAATGAGCAGTTCTTC.

The rearrangement links TRBV27 to TRBJ2-2; D gene uncertain. The germline V gene has CDR1 MNHEY and CDR2 SMNVEV (reference sequence). This CDR3 is 12 amino acids long. Deletions cut 5 bases from V and 8 bases from J, with 9 bases between. The CDR3 spells CASSLALGELFF. Here the CDR3 DNA reads TGTGCCAGCAGTCTGGCTCTAGGGGAGCTGTTTTTT.

V and J are TRBV7-9 and TRBJ1-2, with 7 bases fitting TRBD1. CDR3 size: 15 residues. V lost 4 bases to trimming and J lost 6 bases; unmatched junction nucleotides: 11. CDR1 and CDR2 (germline): SEHNR, FQNEAQ (reference sequence). The CDR3 spells CASSSFKTGFDGYTF. CDR3 sequence (DNA): TGTGCCAGCAGCTCCTTCAAGACAGGGTTCGATGGCTACACCTTC. Supplemented by reference TRBV7-9 and TRBJ1-2, the full variable domain reads DTGVSQNPRHKITKRGQNVTFRCDPISEHNRLYWYRQTLGQGPEFLTYFQNEAQLEKSRLLSDRFSAERPKGSFSTLEIQRTEQGDSAMYLCASSSFKTGFDGYTFGSGTRLTVV.

This chain links TRBV9 with TRBJ1-3; D is unclear. Germline V gene data show CDR1 as SGDLS and CDR2 as YYNGEE. The CDR3 extends over 11 amino acids. V was shortened by 3 bases and J by 8 bases, with 6 bases between the two germline ends. The CDR3 region has the DNA TGTGCCAGCAGCGCCGGTTACACCATATATTTT. This codes for CASSAGYTIYF.

V is TRBV6-6 and J is TRBJ2-7; 9 bases fit TRBD1. V was clipped by 5 bases and J by 7 bases; unmatched bases: 9. Germline loops: CDR1 MNHNY, CDR2 SVGAGI (reference sequence). The CDR3 is made up of 14 amino acids. The CDR3 loop reads CASSPGQGLGEQYF. CDR3 nucleotides: TGTGCCAGCAGTCCGGGACAGGGTTTGGGGGAGCAGTACTTC.

This chain uses TRBV4-1 with TRBJ2-1; weak D call: TRBD2 (5 bases). Trimming took 4 bases from V and 3 from J, leaving 13 bases between them. The germline V gene has CDR1 MGHRA and CDR2 YSYEKL. This CDR3 is 15 amino acids long. CDR3: CASSRLSLNYNEQFF. CDR3 DNA: TGCGCCAGCAGCCGACTATCGTTAAACTACAATGAGCAGTTCTTC.

The J gene is TRBJ1-2, the V gene TRBV9, with a tentative D call TRBD1 (6 bases). From germline, CDR1 is SGDLS and CDR2 YYNGEE. The V and J ends lost 1 base and 7 bases respectively, with 11 bases between them. CDR3 length: 13 residues. The CDR3 sequence is CASSVSGGAGYTF. The CDR3 DNA reads as TGTGCCAGCAGCGTAAGTGGGGGGGCTGGCTACACCTTC.

V is TRBV9 and J is TRBJ1-2; D remains unclear. V was cut by 0 bases and J by 7 bases, with 13 bases left in between. The CDR3 loop spans 14 amino acids. Per germline, CDR1 SGDLS and CDR2 YYNGEE. CDR3 in amino acids: CASSVAKGGAGYTF. Written as DNA, the CDR3 is TGTGCCAGCAGCGTAGCTAAGGGCGGTGCTGGCTACACCTTC.

The rearrangement joins TRBV13 to TRBJ1-1; D call uncertain. Trimming removed 1 base from V and 0 bases from J, with 9 bases in between. The CDR3 sequence is 15 residues long. Germline-derived CDR1 and CDR2 are PRHDT and FYEKMQ (reference sequence). The CDR3 is CASSLDRLMNTEAFF. The CDR3 bases are TGTGCCAGCAGCTTAGATCGGCTCATGAACACTGAAGCTTTCTTT.

Written as DNA, the CDR3 is TGTGCCAGCAGCCCGAAGGGACAGTCTATCCAAGAGACCCAGTACTTC. Encoded protein: CASSPKGQSIQETQYF. V and J are TRBV7-9 and TRBJ2-5, with 7 bases lining up with TRBD1. The CDR3 extends over 16 amino acids. From germline, CDR1 is SEHNR and CDR2 FQNEAQ (reference sequence). V shed 5 bases and J 1 base; nucleotides not matched to a gene: 10. Full variable domain (missing parts from reference TRBV7-9 and TRBJ2-5): DTGVSQNPRHKITKRGQNVTFRCDPISEHNRLYWYRQTLGQGPEFLTYFQNEAQLEKSRLLSDRFSAERPKGSFSTLEIQRTEQGDSAMYLCASSPKGQSIQETQYFGPGTRLLVL.

The gene calls are TRBV13 and TRBJ2-7; no firm D call. V was pared by 6 bases and J by 7 bases, with 13 bases between. Germline CDR1 reads PRHDT; CDR2 reads FYEKMQ (reference sequence). The CDR3 is 12 amino acids. CDR3 nucleotides: TGTGCCAGCAGTTACCCCCTTGGGGAGCAGTACTTC. It is translated as CASSYPLGEQYF.

The chain uses TRBV27 and TRBJ2-1; 15 bases map to TRBD2. The CDR3 consists of 17 residues. Germline CDR1 and CDR2: MNHEY and SMNVEV (reference sequence). The V and J ends lost 5 bases and 4 bases, in that order; junction bases with no gene match: 6. The CDR3 loop is CASSPGTSGRSYNEQFF. Here the CDR3 DNA reads TGTGCCAGCAGTCCCGGGACTAGCGGGAGGTCTTACAATGAGCAGTTCTTC.

The J gene is TRBJ2-3, the V gene TRBV2; TRBD2 agrees at 11 bases. Germline CDR1 SNHLY, CDR2 FYNNEI. The CDR3 has 16 amino acids. V trimming: 8 bases; J trimming: 0 bases; junction bases outside the gene matches: 7. The chain's CDR3 is CASLVGLAVSTDTQYF. The CDR3 coding sequence is TGTGCCAGCCTGGTGGGACTAGCGGTGAGCACAGATACGCAGTATTTT.

This chain connects TRBV27 to TRBJ2-1; TRBD2 matches at 13 bases. The CDR3 spans 14 residues. With 2 bases clipped from V and 10 bases from J, the junction kept 2 bases outside the gene matches. Germline CDR1 MNHEY, CDR2 SMNVEV (reference sequence). CDR3 in DNA: TGTGCCAGCAGTTTAACTAGCGGGGGGGTAGAGCAGTTCTTC. Residues: CASSLTSGGVEQFF.

This rearrangement joins TRBV23-1 to TRBJ1-2; D is perhaps TRBD1 (6 bases). TRBV23-1 is filed as an ORF, its function uncertain. CDR3 size: 17 residues. Trimming pared 5 bases from V and 4 bases from J, leaving 23 bases between. CDR3 sequence (DNA): TGCGCCAGCAGTAGTTTGCGGGGGCCCCCGGGTGGCTATGGCTACACCTTC. This codes for CASSSLRGPPGGYGYTF.

This chain uses TRBV5-4 with TRBJ2-7; tentative D call: TRBD2 (7 bases). The germline gives CDR1 SGHNT, CDR2 YYREEE (reference sequence). The CDR3 sequence is 11 residues long. With 4 bases removed from V and 6 bases from J, the gap between germline ends came to 8 bases. In nucleotides, the CDR3 is TGTGCCAGCAGCGGGGGGGCCGAGCAGTACTTC. Encoded protein: CASSGGAEQYF. Full variable domain (outside the CDR3, taken from reference TRBV5-4 and TRBJ2-7): ETGVTQSPTHLIKTRGQQVTLRCSSQSGHNTVSWYQQALGQGPQFIFQYYREEENGRGNFPPRFSGLQFPNYSSELNVNALELDDSALYLCASSGGAEQYFGPGTRLTVT.

The chain recombines TRBV29-1 with TRBJ2-7; perhaps TRBD1 as D (6 bases). This CDR3 has 14 amino acids. The germline V gene encodes CDR1 SQVTM and CDR2 ANQGSEA. V was trimmed by 5 bases and J by 0 bases, leaving 14 bases between them. The chain's CDR3 is CSVPTGPASYEQYF. Here the CDR3 DNA reads TGCAGCGTTCCCACAGGGCCCGCCTCCTACGAGCAGTACTTC.

This sequence joins TRBV27 and TRBJ1-2, with 10 bases that match TRBD1. Germline-derived CDR1 and CDR2 are MNHEY and SMNVEV (reference sequence). The CDR3 covers 16 residues. Trimming cost V 7 bases and J 0 bases; bases outside gene matches: 8. CDR3 region: CASTPGQGIPNYGYTF. Here the CDR3 DNA reads TGTGCCAGCACCCCGGGACAGGGGATTCCTAACTATGGCTACACCTTC.

The chain carries TRBV27 and TRBJ1-6; no clear D. This CDR3 spans 17 amino acids. V dropped 0 bases and J dropped 0 bases, with 9 bases sitting between them. The germline V gene encodes CDR1 MNHEY and CDR2 SMNVEV (reference sequence). CDR3 sequence: CASSLSLGSSYNSPLHF. In DNA, the CDR3 is TGTGCCAGCAGTTTATCTCTGGGGAGCTCCTATAATTCACCCCTCCACTTT.

V gene TRBV6-9 combines with J gene TRBJ1-2, with D uncertain. V gave up 6 bases and J gave up 3 bases, with 17 bases separating them. Germline V gene lookup returns CDR1 MNHGY and CDR2 SVAAGI. The CDR3 runs to 15 residues. The DNA for the CDR3 is TGTGCCAGCAGGTTGTCCGGAGAAGACGACTATGGCTACACCTTC. Its protein is CASRLSGEDDYGYTF.

This clone has more than one count but fewer than ten. The chain joins TRBV7-8 to TRBJ2-7; D is possibly TRBD1 (5 bases). The CDR3 has 12 amino acids. Deletions cut 0 bases from V and 6 bases from J, with 6 bases between. The germline gives CDR1 SGHVS, CDR2 FQNEAQ. The CDR3 loop reads CASSLAGVEQYF. The CDR3 coding sequence is TGTGCCAGCAGCTTAGCAGGGGTCGAGCAGTACTTC.

The rearrangement joins TRBV27 to TRBJ2-7; D is uncertain. The ends were cut back, 5 bases at V and 2 bases at J, with 16 bases in the middle. This CDR3 is 15 amino acids long. Per germline, CDR1 MNHEY and CDR2 SMNVEV (reference sequence). CDR3 in DNA: TGTGCCAGCAGTCCGCTCCCTTATAGCCCCTACGAGCAGTACTTC. Its protein is CASSPLPYSPYEQYF.